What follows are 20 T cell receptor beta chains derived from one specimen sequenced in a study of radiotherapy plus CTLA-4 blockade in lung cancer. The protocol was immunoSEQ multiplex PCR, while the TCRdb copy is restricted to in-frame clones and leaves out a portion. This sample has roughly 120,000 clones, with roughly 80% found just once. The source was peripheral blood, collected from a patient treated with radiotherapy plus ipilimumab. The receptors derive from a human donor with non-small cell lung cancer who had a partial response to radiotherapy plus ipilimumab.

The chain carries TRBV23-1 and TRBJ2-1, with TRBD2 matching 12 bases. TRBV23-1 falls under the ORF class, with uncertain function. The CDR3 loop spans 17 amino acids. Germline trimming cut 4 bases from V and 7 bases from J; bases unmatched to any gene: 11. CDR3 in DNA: TGCGCCAGCAGTCGATCTAGCGGGAGGGAAGGGGAGAATGAGCAGTTCTTC. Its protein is CASSRSSGREGENEQFF.

In nucleotides, the CDR3 is TGTGCCAGCAGCCTCGCAGCGGGAGGAGGAGATACGCAGTATTTT. Amino acid sequence: CASSLAAGGGDTQYF. The chain joins TRBV7-2 to TRBJ2-3; 9 bases are a match to TRBD2. The CDR3 runs 15 residues. CDR1 SGHTA and CDR2 FQGNSA come from the germline V gene. The trim removed 5 bases at V and 5 bases at J, leaving 8 bases unmatched.

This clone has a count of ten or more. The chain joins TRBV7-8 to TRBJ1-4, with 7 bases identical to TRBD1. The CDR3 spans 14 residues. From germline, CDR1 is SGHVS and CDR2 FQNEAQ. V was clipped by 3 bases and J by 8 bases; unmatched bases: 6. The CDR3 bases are TGTGCCAGCAGCTTCGACAGGGTGGCGGAAAAACTGTTTTTT. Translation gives CASSFDRVAEKLFF. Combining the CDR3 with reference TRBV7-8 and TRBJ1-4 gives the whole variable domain GAGVSQSPRYKVAKRGQDVALRCDPISGHVSLFWYQQALGQGPEFLTYFQNEAQLDKSGLPSDRFFAERPEGSVSTLKIQRTQQEDSAVYLCASSFDRVAEKLFFGSGTQLSVL.

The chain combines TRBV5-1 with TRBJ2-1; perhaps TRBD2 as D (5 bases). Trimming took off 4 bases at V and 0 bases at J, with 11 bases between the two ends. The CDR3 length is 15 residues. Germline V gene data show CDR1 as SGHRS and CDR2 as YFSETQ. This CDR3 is CASSVSGPSYNEQFF. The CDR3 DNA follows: TGCGCCAGCAGCGTGAGCGGACCCTCCTACAATGAGCAGTTCTTC.

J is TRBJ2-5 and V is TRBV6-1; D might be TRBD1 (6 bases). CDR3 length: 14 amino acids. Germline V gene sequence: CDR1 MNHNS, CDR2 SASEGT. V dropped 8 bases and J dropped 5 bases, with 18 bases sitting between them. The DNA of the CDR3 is TGTGCCAGCGGGCCCTCCGGGACATTGGAGACCCAGTACTTC. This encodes CASGPSGTLETQYF.

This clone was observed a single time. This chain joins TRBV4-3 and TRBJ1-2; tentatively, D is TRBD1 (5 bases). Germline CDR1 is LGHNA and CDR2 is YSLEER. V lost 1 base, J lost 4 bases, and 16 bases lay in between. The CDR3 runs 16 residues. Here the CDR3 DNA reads TGCGCCAGCAGCCAAGGGGGGGGAGGACTGGTCTATGGCTACACCTTC. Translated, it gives CASSQGGGGLVYGYTF.

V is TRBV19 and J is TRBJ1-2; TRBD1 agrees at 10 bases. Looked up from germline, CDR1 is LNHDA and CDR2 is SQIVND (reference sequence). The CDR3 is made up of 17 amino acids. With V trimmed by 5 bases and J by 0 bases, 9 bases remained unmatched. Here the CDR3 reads CASSSLTGGASNYGYTF. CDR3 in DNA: TGTGCCAGTAGTTCCCTGACAGGGGGCGCATCTAACTATGGCTACACCTTC.

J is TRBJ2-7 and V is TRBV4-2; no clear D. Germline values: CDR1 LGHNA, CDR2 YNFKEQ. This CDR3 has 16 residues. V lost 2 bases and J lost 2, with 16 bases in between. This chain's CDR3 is CASSQFTIWSAYEQYV. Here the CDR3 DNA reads TGTGCCAGCAGCCAATTTACTATTTGGTCGGCCTACGAGCAGTACGTC.

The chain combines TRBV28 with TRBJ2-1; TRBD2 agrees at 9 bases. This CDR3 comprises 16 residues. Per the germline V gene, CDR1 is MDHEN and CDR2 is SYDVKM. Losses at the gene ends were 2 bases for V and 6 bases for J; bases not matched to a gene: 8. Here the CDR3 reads CASSLITSGRPNEQFF. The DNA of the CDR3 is TGTGCCAGCAGTTTAATAACTAGCGGGCGGCCCAATGAGCAGTTCTTC.

The CDR3 protein is CASTRGTSGSYEQYF. CDR3 bases: TGTGCCAGCACCAGGGGGACTAGCGGTTCCTACGAGCAGTACTTC. The chain couples TRBV27 to TRBJ2-7; 11 positions agree with TRBD2. The CDR3 has 15 amino acids. Germline CDR1 and CDR2: MNHEY and SMNVEV (reference sequence). V lost 7 bases and J lost 1; bases outside the gene matches: 6.

The CDR3 region is CASSFQGGKLFF. The CDR3 DNA reads as TGTGCCAGCAGTTTCCAAGGGGGAAAACTGTTTTTT. The V gene is TRBV6-5, the J gene TRBJ1-4; D perhaps matches TRBD1 (6 bases). V was pared by 4 bases and J by 10 bases, with 10 bases between. This CDR3 comprises 12 residues. Germline CDR1 and CDR2: MNHEY and SVGAGI.

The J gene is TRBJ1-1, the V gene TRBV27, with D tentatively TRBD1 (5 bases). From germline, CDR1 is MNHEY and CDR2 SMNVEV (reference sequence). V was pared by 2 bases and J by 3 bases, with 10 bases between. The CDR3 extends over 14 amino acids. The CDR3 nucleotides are TGTGCCAGCAGTTTACAGGGTAGCTACACTGAAGCTTTCTTT. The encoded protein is CASSLQGSYTEAFF.

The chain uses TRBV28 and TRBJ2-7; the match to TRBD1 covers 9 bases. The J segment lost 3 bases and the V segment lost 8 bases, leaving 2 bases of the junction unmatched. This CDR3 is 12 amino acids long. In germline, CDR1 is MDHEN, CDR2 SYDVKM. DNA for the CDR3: TGTGCCAGCGGGGACAGGGTCTACGAGCAGTACTTC. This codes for CASGDRVYEQYF.

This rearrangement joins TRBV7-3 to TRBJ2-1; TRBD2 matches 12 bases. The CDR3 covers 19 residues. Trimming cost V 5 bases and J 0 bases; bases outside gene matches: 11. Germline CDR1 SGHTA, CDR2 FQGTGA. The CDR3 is CASSQFGLAGQPSYNEQFF. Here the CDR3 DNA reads TGTGCCAGCAGCCAATTCGGACTAGCGGGACAACCCTCCTACAATGAGCAGTTCTTC.

The CDR3 region is CASNPFRGVGGMIRDTEAFF. CDR3 bases: TGTGCCAGCAACCCGTTCAGGGGGGTAGGGGGAATGATTCGGGACACTGAAGCTTTCTTT. V gene TRBV27 combines with J gene TRBJ1-1; 7 bases fit TRBD1. The CDR3 contains 20 residues. The J segment lost 3 bases and the V segment lost 7 bases, leaving 26 bases of the junction unmatched. The germline V gene encodes CDR1 MNHEY and CDR2 SMNVEV (reference sequence).

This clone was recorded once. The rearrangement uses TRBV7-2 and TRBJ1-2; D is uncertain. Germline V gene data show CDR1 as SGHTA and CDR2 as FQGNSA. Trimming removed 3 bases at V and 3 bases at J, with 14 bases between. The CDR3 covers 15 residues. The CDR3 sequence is CASSFNAGGDYGYTF. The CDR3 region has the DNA TGTGCCAGCAGCTTTAACGCGGGAGGCGACTATGGCTACACCTTC.

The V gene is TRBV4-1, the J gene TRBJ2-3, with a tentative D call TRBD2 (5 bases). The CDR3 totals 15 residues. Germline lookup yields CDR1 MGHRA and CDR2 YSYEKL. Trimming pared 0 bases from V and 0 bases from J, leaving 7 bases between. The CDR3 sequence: CASSQDGVSTDTQYF. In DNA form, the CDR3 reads TGCGCCAGCAGCCAAGACGGGGTCAGCACAGATACGCAGTATTTT.

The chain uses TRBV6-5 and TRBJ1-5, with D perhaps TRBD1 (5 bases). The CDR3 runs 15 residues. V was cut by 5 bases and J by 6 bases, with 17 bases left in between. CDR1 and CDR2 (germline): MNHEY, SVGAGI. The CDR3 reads CASSHRSERGQPQHF. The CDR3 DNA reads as TGTGCCAGCAGTCACAGGTCAGAAAGGGGTCAGCCCCAGCATTTT.

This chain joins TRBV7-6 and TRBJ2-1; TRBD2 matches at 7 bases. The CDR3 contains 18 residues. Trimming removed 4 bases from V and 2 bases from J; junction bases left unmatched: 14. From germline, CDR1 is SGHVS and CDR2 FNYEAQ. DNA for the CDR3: TGTGCCAGCAGCTACCTGACTAGGGGCGGGAGTACCTACAATGAGCAGTTCTTC. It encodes CASSYLTRGGSTYNEQFF.

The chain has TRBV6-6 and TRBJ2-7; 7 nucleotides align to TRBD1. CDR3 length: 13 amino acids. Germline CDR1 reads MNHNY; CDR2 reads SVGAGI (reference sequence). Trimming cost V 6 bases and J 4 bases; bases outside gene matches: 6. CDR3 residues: CASRQGQHYEQYV. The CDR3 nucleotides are TGTGCCAGCAGACAGGGACAGCATTACGAGCAGTACGTC.